This T cell receptor (beta chain) is from a study of OX40 agonist ivuxolimab in advanced cancers. Study context: Earlier treatment with anti-PD-1, anti-PD-L1 or anti-CTLA-4 was permitted, and 30% to 40% had received some.

Study-level results: Clonal expansion from baseline to week 6 occurred in both CD4+ and CD8+ T cells.

Sequencing was performed with immunoSEQ multiplex PCR; in TCRdb, only in-frame clones are kept and a portion is missing. The profile covers more than 70,000 clones, with 65% to 85% appearing a single time and about 5% taken by the ten largest. The V segment lost 10 bases and the J segment 13 bases; nucleotides outside the gene matches: 13. There are 14 residues in the CDR3. CDR1 and CDR2 from the germline V gene are MNHNY and SVGAGI (reference sequence). Turning to this clone: Its antigen is unidentified.

The chain joins TRBV6-6 to TRBJ2-4; 13 bases are shared with TRBD2. The sequence derives from an adult with an advanced solid tumor such as melanoma, head and neck, liver or kidney cancer. Specimen: CD4+ or CD8+ T cells sorted from blood, collected in a trial of the OX40 agonist ivuxolimab. The CDR3 coding sequence is TGTGCCACCACGGCGGGACTAGCGGGATTACGACAGTACTTC. Amino acids: CATTAGLAGLRQYF.